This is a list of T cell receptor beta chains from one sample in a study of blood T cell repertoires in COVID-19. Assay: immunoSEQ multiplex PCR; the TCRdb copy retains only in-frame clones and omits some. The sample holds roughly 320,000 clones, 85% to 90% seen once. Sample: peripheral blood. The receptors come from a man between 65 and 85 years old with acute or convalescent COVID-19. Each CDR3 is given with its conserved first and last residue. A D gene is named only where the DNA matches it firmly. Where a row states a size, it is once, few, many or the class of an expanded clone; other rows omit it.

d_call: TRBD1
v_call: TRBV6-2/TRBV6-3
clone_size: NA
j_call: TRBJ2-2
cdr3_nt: TGTGCCAGCAGTTACTCCCTGACAGGGTCGGACACCGGGGAGCTGTTTTTT
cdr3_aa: CASSYSLTGSDTGELFF

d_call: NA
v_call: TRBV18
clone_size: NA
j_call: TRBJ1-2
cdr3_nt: TGTGCCAGCTCACCAACTACTGACAGGACCTATGGCTACACCTTC
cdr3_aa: CASSPTTDRTYGYTF

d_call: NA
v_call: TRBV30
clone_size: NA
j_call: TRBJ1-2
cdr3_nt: TGTGCCTTTACATTCTCGGGGGGAGGCTACACCTTC
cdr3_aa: CAFTFSGGGYTF

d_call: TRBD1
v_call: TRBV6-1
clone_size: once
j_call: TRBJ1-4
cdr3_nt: TGTGCCAGCAGTGAAGCGCTGGTTAGACAGGGGCGAAAACTGTTTTTT
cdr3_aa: CASSEALVRQGRKLFF

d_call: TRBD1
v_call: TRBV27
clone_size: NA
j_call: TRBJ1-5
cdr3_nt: TGTGCCAGCAGTAGGACAGGGGGCCACCAGCCCCAGCATTTT
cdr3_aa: CASSRTGGHQPQHF

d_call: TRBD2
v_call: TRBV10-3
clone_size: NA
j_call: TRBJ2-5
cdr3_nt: TGTGCCATCAGTGAGGGGACTAGCGTGGAGACCCAGTACTTC
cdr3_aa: CAISEGTSVETQYF

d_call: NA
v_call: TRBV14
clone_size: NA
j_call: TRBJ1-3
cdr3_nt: TGTGCCAGCAGCCAAGACGCGGTTGGGTATGGAAACACCATATATTTT
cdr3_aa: CASSQDAVGYGNTIYF

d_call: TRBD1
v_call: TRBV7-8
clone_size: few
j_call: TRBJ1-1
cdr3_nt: TGTGCCAGCAGTAGAGGGACAGCTCTTGAAGCTTTCTTT
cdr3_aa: CASSRGTALEAFF

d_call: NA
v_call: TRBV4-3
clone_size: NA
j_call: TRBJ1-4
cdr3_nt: TGCGCCAGCAGCCAAGACAGGGGTGTTCGGGAAAAACTGTTTTTT
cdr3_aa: CASSQDRGVREKLFF

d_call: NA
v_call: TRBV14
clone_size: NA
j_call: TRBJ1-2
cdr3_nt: TGTGCCAGCAGCTCCAGGGCCGATGGCTATGGCTACACCTTC
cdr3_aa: CASSSRADGYGYTF

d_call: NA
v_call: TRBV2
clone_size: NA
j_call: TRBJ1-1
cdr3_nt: TGTGCCAGCAGTGAAGGACACTTTAACACTGAAGCTTTCTTT
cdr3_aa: CASSEGHFNTEAFF